The entry that follows covers one T cell receptor (beta chain) sequence. The sample comes from a study of blood T cell repertoires in COVID-19. As processed by the authors: Cell counts per sample came from amplifying reference gene primers. Measured with immunoSEQ multiplex PCR; TCRdb has only the in-frame clones, and not every one. V and J calls and clone size are as listed in that table; D and trimming were resolved from the DNA. Among around 330,000 clones listed, roughly 88% were seen once. The sequencing sample was made of peripheral blood. The source of this sequence is a woman in her forties or fifties with active or convalescent COVID-19.

CDR3 protein: CASSPPRARKTQYF. The CDR3 nucleotides read TGTGCCAGCAGTCCACCGAGGGCCAGGAAGACCCAGTACTTC. The rearrangement uses TRBV28 and TRBJ2-5, with D perhaps TRBD2 (5 bases). V gave up 5 bases and J gave up 6 bases, with 16 bases separating them. Germline-derived CDR1 and CDR2 are MDHEN and SYDVKM. The CDR3 extends over 14 amino acids.